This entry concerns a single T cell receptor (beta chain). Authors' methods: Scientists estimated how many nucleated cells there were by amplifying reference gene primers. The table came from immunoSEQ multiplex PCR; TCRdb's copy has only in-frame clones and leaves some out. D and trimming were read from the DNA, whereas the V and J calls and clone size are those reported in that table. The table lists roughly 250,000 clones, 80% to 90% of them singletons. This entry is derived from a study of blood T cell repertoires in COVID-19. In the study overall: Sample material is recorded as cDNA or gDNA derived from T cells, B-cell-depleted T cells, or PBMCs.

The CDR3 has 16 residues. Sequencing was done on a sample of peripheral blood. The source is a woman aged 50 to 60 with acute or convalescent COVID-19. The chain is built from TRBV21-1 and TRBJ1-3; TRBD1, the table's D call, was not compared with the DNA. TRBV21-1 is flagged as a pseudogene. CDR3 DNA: TGTGCCAGCAGCAAAGGGCCACCACAGAAGGGAAACACCATATATTTT. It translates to CASSKGPPQKGNTIYF.